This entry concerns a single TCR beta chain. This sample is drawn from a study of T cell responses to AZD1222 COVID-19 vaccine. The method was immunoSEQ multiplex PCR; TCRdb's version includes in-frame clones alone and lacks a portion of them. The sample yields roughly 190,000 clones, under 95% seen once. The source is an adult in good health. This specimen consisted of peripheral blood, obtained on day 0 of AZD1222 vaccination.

The CDR3 loop reads CASSLRMTGLNTEAFF. The CDR3 nucleotides read TGCGCCAGCAGCCTCCGAATGACAGGGTTGAACACTGAAGCTTTCTTT. J is TRBJ1-1 and V is TRBV4-3, with 7 bases lining up with TRBD1. This CDR3 spans 16 amino acids. J gave up 0 bases and V 4 bases, and 8 bases lay outside the gene matches. Germline V gene sequence: CDR1 LGHNA, CDR2 YSLEER.